These 3 T cell receptor beta chains originate from one sample sequenced in a study of blood T cell repertoires in COVID-19. Clones were read by immunoSEQ multiplex PCR, and TCRdb kept only the in-frame ones, dropping some. The sample holds about 220,000 clones, 83% seen once. Sequencing used peripheral blood. Receptor source: a woman in her forties with active or convalescent COVID-19.

This clone was seen just once. This chain links TRBV6-5 with TRBJ1-1; 7 bases line up with TRBD1. There are 14 residues in the CDR3. V gave up 1 base and J gave up 7 bases; unmatched junction bases: 6. Germline V CDR1 and CDR2: MNHEY, SVGAGI. The CDR3 bases are TGTGCCAGCAGTTACTACCCCGGGACAGTTGAAGCTTTCTTT. Amino acid sequence: CASSYYPGTVEAFF.

This clone was recorded a few times. V is TRBV24-1 and J is TRBJ1-3; TRBD1 aligns across 8 bases. Germline values: CDR1 KGHDR, CDR2 SFDVKD. The CDR3 consists of 17 residues. V lost 10 bases to trimming and J lost 0 bases; unmatched junction nucleotides: 13. The CDR3 protein is CATKFTNRGTSGNTIYF. The CDR3 nucleotides read TGTGCCACTAAATTCACGAACAGGGGGACCTCTGGAAACACCATATATTTT.

The CDR3 here is CASSVNHRAGQETQYF. CDR3 nucleotides: TGTGCCAGCAGCGTAAATCACAGGGCGGGTCAAGAGACCCAGTACTTC. The chain joins TRBV9 to TRBJ2-5, with D tentatively TRBD1 (6 bases). Deletions cut 1 base from V and 2 bases from J, with 15 bases between. In germline, CDR1 is SGDLS, CDR2 YYNGEE. CDR3 length: 16 amino acids.